The 18 T cell receptor beta chains in this list originate from one sample, sequenced in a study of blood T cells in healthy people across ages. The authors ran a second PCR of roughly 6 to 12 cycles using a sample-barcoded 5' primer and a J-beta primer mix. One entry per CDR3 protein, called by TCRdb with MiXCR from the 5' RACE reads. Of roughly 680,000 distinct CDR3 sequences in the sample, under 25% were seen once. Sequencing was performed on blood. All receptors come from a man between 65 and 85 years old in good health.

There are a few counts of this clonotype. An end of the junction does not agree with germline; a read error may underlie this. The chain couples TRBV7-7 to TRBJ2-2, with a possible D match to TRBD2 (5 bases). CDR1 and CDR2 (germline): SSHAT, FNYEAQ (reference sequence). This CDR3 comprises 15 residues. The CDR3 DNA is TGTGCTAGCAGCCCGAGCAGATTGAACACCGGGGAGCCGTTTTTT. Encoded protein: CASSPSRLNTGEPFF.

This sequence joins TRBV10-3 and TRBJ2-1; 9 bases are a match to TRBD2. This CDR3 spans 13 amino acids. Losses at the gene ends were 10 bases for V and 8 bases for J; bases not matched to a gene: 9. The germline gives CDR1 ENHRY, CDR2 SYGVKD. The CDR3 DNA reads as TGTGCCAAAAGTAGCGGGAGTATGGATGAGCAGTTCTTC. It codes for CAKSSGSMDEQFF.

This clonotype came up a few times. The chain couples TRBV10-2 to TRBJ1-1; 10 nucleotides align to TRBD1. CDR1 and CDR2 from the germline V gene are WSHSY and SAAADI. This CDR3 contains 17 residues. V was clipped by 0 bases and J by 9 bases; unmatched bases: 13. The DNA for the CDR3 is TGCGCCAGCAGTGAGTCATTGGGACGAGACAGGGGGCAGAAAGCTTTCTTT. The encoded protein is CASSESLGRDRGQKAFF.

The J gene is TRBJ2-5, the V gene TRBV9; TRBD1 is a possible D gene (7 bases). Germline values: CDR1 SGDLS, CDR2 YYNGEE. Trimming left V 0 bases short and J 2 bases short, with 14 bases between. This CDR3 is built from 16 residues. The CDR3 DNA follows: TGTGCCAGCAGCGTAGCCGGGGGACAGCGACAAGAGACCCAGTACTTC. Its translation is CASSVAGGQRQETQYF.

This rearrangement joins TRBV7-3 to TRBJ2-5, with 9 bases aligning to TRBD1. Germline V gene lookup returns CDR1 SGHTA and CDR2 FQGTGA. The CDR3 is 13 amino acids. The V gene end was trimmed by 1 base and the J gene end by 11 bases; junction bases not matched to a gene: 5. CDR3 amino acids: CASSLIQGAGQYF. CDR3 DNA: TGTGCCAGCAGCTTAATACAGGGGGCAGGGCAGTACTTC. The variable domain in full, completed from reference TRBV7-3 and TRBJ2-5, reads GAGVSQTPSNKVTEKGKYVELRCDPISGHTALYWYRQSLGQGPEFLIYFQGTGAADDSGLPNDRFFAVRPEGSVSTLKIQRTERGDSAVYLCASSLIQGAGQYFGPGTRLLVL.

This clonotype was seen a few times. This sequence joins TRBV7-2 and TRBJ2-5, with TRBD2 as a possible D gene (6 bases). The V gene lost 5 bases and the J gene lost 11 bases, with 24 bases spanning the gap. Looked up from germline, CDR1 is SGHTA and CDR2 is FQGNSA. CDR3 size: 15 residues. The DNA of the CDR3 is TGTGCCAGCAGCCTTGCCGGGACGGTGGCTCGGGAGCAGTACTTC. It yields the protein CASSLAGTVAREQYF. Based on the CDR3 plus reference TRBV7-2 and TRBJ2-5, the full variable domain is GAGVSQSPSNKVTEKGKDVELRCDPISGHTALYWYRQSLGQGLEFLIYFQGNSAPDKSGLPSDRFSAERTGGSVSTLTIQRTQQEDSAVYLCASSLAGTVAREQYFGPGTRLLVL.

In its sample, this clonotype was seen a few times. The chain links TRBV29-1 to TRBJ2-3; 8 bases match TRBD2. The V gene's germline CDR1 is SQVTM and CDR2 ANQGSEA. V lost 3 bases to trimming and J lost 2 bases; unmatched junction nucleotides: 10. The CDR3 is 16 residues long. CDR3 loop: CSVEGSSGHYTDTQYF. CDR3 bases: TGCAGCGTTGAGGGGTCTAGCGGGCACTACACAGATACGCAGTATTTT.

This clonotype has at least ten counts. The rearrangement joins TRBV10-3 to TRBJ2-5; D is uncertain. CDR1 ENHRY and CDR2 SYGVKD come from the germline V gene. This CDR3 region has 13 residues. Trimming cost V 4 bases and J 4 bases, with 10 bases left between them. This CDR3 is CAISGGGGETQYF. DNA of the CDR3: TGTGCCATCAGTGGCGGTGGCGGAGAGACCCAGTACTTC.

This sequence joins TRBV20-1 and TRBJ2-3, with 9 bases that match TRBD2. Germline CDR1 reads DFQATT; CDR2 reads SNEGSKA (reference sequence). There are 14 residues in the CDR3. V dropped 6 bases and J dropped 2; count of bases not matched to a gene: 6. This chain's CDR3 is CSASTSGTTDTQYF. CDR3 sequence (DNA): TGCAGTGCCTCGACTAGCGGAACCACAGATACGCAGTATTTT.

This clonotype was observed a few times. This sequence joins TRBV2 and TRBJ2-5, with 14 bases matching TRBD2. The assigned J gene may be wrong: the sequence end matches TRBJ2-1 better. The CDR3 covers 19 residues. Germline CDR1 reads SNHLY; CDR2 reads FYNNEI. CDR3 coding DNA: TGTGCCAGCAGTGAATACCACTGGGGGACTAGCGGGAGCTACAATGAGCAGTTCTTC. Translation gives CASSEYHWGTSGSYNEQFF.

V is TRBV7-9 and J is TRBJ1-1, with 10 nucleotides matching TRBD1. Germline V gene sequence: CDR1 SEHNR, CDR2 FQNEAQ (reference sequence). The CDR3 has 15 residues. With V trimmed by 5 bases and J by 0 bases, 3 bases remained unmatched. For the CDR3, the DNA is TGTGCCAGCAGCACGGGGACAGGGGTGAACACTGAAGCTTTCTTT. It specifies CASSTGTGVNTEAFF.

This clonotype was picked up one time. One end of the junction fails to match germline, which may point to a read error. V is TRBV12-3 or TRBV12-4 and J is TRBJ2-7; 12 bases align to TRBD2. This CDR3 spans 15 amino acids. The CDR3 is CASRTSGSLSYEQYF. As DNA, the CDR3 is TGTGCCAGCAGGACTAGCGGGAGCCTCTCCTACGAGCAGTACTTT.

This clonotype was seen ten or more times. J is TRBJ2-5 and V is TRBV7-9; 10 nucleotides align to TRBD1. Germline V gives CDR1 SEHNR, CDR2 FQNEAQ (reference sequence). This CDR3 has 13 amino acids. V lost 7 bases to trimming and J lost 6 bases; unmatched junction nucleotides: 5. In nucleotides, the CDR3 is TGTGCCAGCACGTTGGACAGGGGGAAGACCCAGTACTTC. Amino acid sequence: CASTLDRGKTQYF. The full variable domain, its missing parts supplied by reference TRBV7-9 and TRBJ2-5, is DTGVSQNPRHKITKRGQNVTFRCDPISEHNRLYWYRQTLGQGPEFLTYFQNEAQLEKSRLLSDRFSAERPKGSFSTLEIQRTEQGDSAMYLCASTLDRGKTQYFGPGTRLLVL.

This clonotype is a singleton in its sample. The chain couples TRBV20-1 to TRBJ2-1; 7 bases align to TRBD2. The CDR3 covers 15 residues. Germline CDR1 and CDR2: DFQATT and SNEGSKA (reference sequence). V gave up 0 bases and J gave up 5 bases; unmatched junction bases: 7. The CDR3 nucleotides are TGCAGTGCTAGAGATCCGGCTAGCGGTGACAATGAGCAGTTCTTC. As protein: CSARDPASGDNEQFF.

The chain combines TRBV9 with TRBJ2-5, with D tentatively TRBD2 (6 bases). Germline-derived CDR1 and CDR2 are SGDLS and YYNGEE. The CDR3 sequence is 15 residues long. Trimming removed 2 bases from V and 4 bases from J, with 15 bases in between. DNA of the CDR3: TGTGCCAGCAGCGTCACTTCGGAGGGAACAGAGACCCAGTACTTC. Its translation is CASSVTSEGTETQYF.

The V call is TRBV6-5, the J call TRBJ2-7, with 10 bases fitting TRBD1. Germline V gives CDR1 MNHEY, CDR2 SVGAGI. The ends lost 4 bases at V and 2 bases at J; junction bases unmatched: 5. The CDR3 totals 15 residues. CDR3 amino acids: CASSSPGTGAYEQYF. The DNA of the CDR3 is TGTGCCAGCAGTTCCCCCGGGACAGGGGCCTACGAGCAGTACTTC.

This clonotype showed up just a few times. This chain connects TRBV3-1 to TRBJ2-5, with D possibly matching TRBD1 (7 bases). The CDR3 is made up of 16 amino acids. CDR1 and CDR2 from the germline V gene are LGHDT and YNNKEL (reference sequence). V shed 4 bases and J shed 3 bases, with 18 bases lying between them. The CDR3 bases are TGTGCCAGCAGCCCCACAGGGGCTAGCGCCAAAGAGACCCAGTACTTC. Protein sequence: CASSPTGASAKETQYF.

Only a few counts were recorded for this clonotype. The rearrangement joins TRBV12-3 or TRBV12-4 to TRBJ1-1, with no clear D. The CDR3 contains 14 residues. Trimming pared 9 bases from V and 1 base from J, leaving 15 bases between. Here the CDR3 reads CASRRSPTNTEAFF. The CDR3 DNA follows: TGTGCCAGTCGCCGGTCCCCCACGAACACTGAAGCTTTCTTT.